Described below is a single T cell receptor beta chain sequence and its context. This entry comes from a study of blood T cell repertoires in COVID-19. Study as a whole: The analysed material was cDNA or gDNA that came from T cells, B-cell-depleted T cells, or PBMCs.

The CDR3 spans 15 residues. In germline, CDR1 is MNHEY, CDR2 SMNVEV (reference sequence). Trimming cost V 5 bases and J 5 bases; bases outside gene matches: 8. TCRdb's table, derived via immunoSEQ multiplex PCR, lists solely in-frame clones and lacks some. The sample gives some 140,000 clones, approximately 85% of which show up once; 4.3% is in the top ten. This sequence was found in a human donor in a cohort sampled during active COVID-19. Sequencing used peripheral blood. The chain employs TRBV27 and TRBJ1-4, with 7 bases that match TRBD1. The CDR3 protein is CASSPGTALNEKLFF. CDR3 coding DNA: TGTGCCAGCAGTCCTGGGACAGCCTTAAATGAAAAACTGTTTTTT.